The 29 T cell receptor beta chains in this list originate from one sample, sequenced in a study of early T cells in non-severe SARS-CoV-2 infection. TCRdb used MiXCR to reprocess the 5' RACE reads, holding one entry per CDR3 protein. The table lists 50,000 to 85,000 distinct CDR3 sequences, over 8% of them singletons. Specimen: whole blood. These receptors originate from an adult who was a healthcare worker with PCR-confirmed SARS-CoV-2 infection or an uninfected control (not recorded which).

This clonotype has more than one count but fewer than ten. The rearrangement uses TRBV5-1 and TRBJ2-7; D gene unclear. Germline V CDR1 and CDR2: SGHRS, YFSETQ. V gave up 1 base and J gave up 3 bases, with 11 bases separating them. The CDR3 is 14 amino acids. Here the CDR3 reads CASSLSDWNYEQYF. CDR3 coding DNA: TGCGCCAGCAGCTTGAGTGACTGGAACTACGAGCAGTACTTC. Together with reference TRBV5-1 and TRBJ2-7, the CDR3 gives the full variable domain: KAGVTQTPRYLIKTRGQQVTLSCSPISGHRSVSWYQQTPGQGLQFLFEYFSETQRNKGNFPGRFSGRQFSNSRSEMNVSTLELGDSALYLCASSLSDWNYEQYFGPGTRLTVT.

This clonotype was detected ten times or more. This chain uses TRBV20-1 with TRBJ2-2; 9 bases match TRBD2. The CDR3 length is 14 residues. CDR1 is DFQATT, CDR2 SNEGSKA, per germline (reference sequence). The V and J ends lost 4 bases and 7 bases, in that order; junction bases with no gene match: 7. CDR3 in amino acids: CSATLAGEGGELFF. CDR3 DNA: TGCAGTGCTACCTTAGCGGGAGAGGGCGGGGAGCTGTTTTTT.

This chain links TRBV10-1 with TRBJ2-3, with 7 bases lining up with TRBD1. Germline CDR1 and CDR2: WNHNN and SYGVQD (reference sequence). The CDR3 sequence is 16 residues long. V lost 5 bases to trimming and J lost 5 bases; unmatched junction nucleotides: 13. The CDR3 DNA reads as TGCGCCAGCAGTCCGACAGGGAAGTGGATGGAAGATACGCAGTATTTT. Amino acid sequence: CASSPTGKWMEDTQYF.

This clonotype was seen repeatedly, ten times or more. The chain uses TRBV11-2 and TRBJ2-7, with 9 bases aligning to TRBD2. The CDR3 spans 14 residues. V trimming: 5 bases; J trimming: 5 bases; junction bases outside the gene matches: 7. From germline, CDR1 is SGHAT and CDR2 FQNNGV. The CDR3 protein is CASSTLAGLDEQYF. In DNA form, the CDR3 reads TGTGCCAGCAGCACCCTAGCGGGACTCGACGAGCAGTACTTC.

A few counts support this clonotype. V is TRBV24-1 and J is TRBJ2-1; TRBD2 is a possible D gene (5 bases). Germline assignment: CDR1 KGHDR and CDR2 SFDVKD. The CDR3 extends over 15 amino acids. Trimming pared 4 bases from V and 4 bases from J, leaving 13 bases between. CDR3 sequence reads: CATSDHLDSYNEQFF. CDR3 nucleotide sequence: TGTGCCACCAGTGACCACCTGGACTCGTACAATGAGCAGTTCTTC.

This clonotype has at least ten counts. The chain combines TRBV20-1 with TRBJ2-3; tentatively, D is TRBD1 (6 bases). Germline assignment: CDR1 DFQATT and CDR2 SNEGSKA (reference sequence). This CDR3 has 14 residues. Deletions cut 4 bases from V and 2 bases from J, with 13 bases between. In DNA form, the CDR3 reads TGCAGTGCTAAGGGACAAGGCATCACAGATACGCAGTATTTT. It translates to CSAKGQGITDTQYF.

V and J are TRBV5-1 and TRBJ2-5; a weak D match, TRBD1 (6 bases). Trimming cost V 4 bases and J 1 base, with 11 bases left between them. Per the germline V gene, CDR1 is SGHRS and CDR2 is YFSETQ. CDR3 size: 14 residues. Here the CDR3 reads CASSRDKSQETQYF. Here the CDR3 DNA reads TGCGCCAGCAGCCGGGACAAATCCCAAGAGACCCAGTACTTC.

The chain links TRBV12-3 or TRBV12-4 to TRBJ2-2; the D gene is possibly TRBD1 (6 bases). V gave up 6 bases and J gave up 4 bases, with 15 bases separating them. This CDR3 has 15 residues. CDR3 protein: CASSPRTRGTGELFF. For the CDR3, the DNA is TGTGCCAGCAGCCCGAGGACCAGGGGCACCGGGGAGCTGTTTTTT.

This clonotype occurred a few times. The chain is built from TRBV2 and TRBJ2-7, with 7 positions matching TRBD2. The CDR3 has 15 residues. The germline CDR1 and CDR2 sequences are SNHLY and FYNNEI. The ends lost 0 bases at V and 3 bases at J; junction bases unmatched: 5. DNA of the CDR3: TGTGCCAGCAGTGAAGCTCGGACTAGAGACTACGAGCAGTACTTC. It encodes CASSEARTRDYEQYF.

This clonotype was seen repeatedly, ten times or more. The chain joins TRBV4-2 to TRBJ2-1; 7 nucleotides line up with TRBD2. Unmatched junction bases numbered 7, after V lost 1 base and J lost 1 base. The CDR3 is made up of 17 amino acids. CDR1 and CDR2 from the germline V gene are LGHNA and YNFKEQ. DNA of the CDR3: TGTGCCAGCAGCCAAGCGCTAGCGGAGGATTCCTACAATGAGCAGTTCTTC. Its translation is CASSQALAEDSYNEQFF.

The chain employs TRBV7-8 and TRBJ2-3; TRBD2 matches 9 bases. Trimming took 7 bases from V and 4 from J; bases not matched to a gene: 12. Looked up from germline, CDR1 is SGHVS and CDR2 is FQNEAQ. The CDR3 covers 16 residues. The CDR3, as DNA: TGTGCCAGCACCTACAAGCGGGAGGCTCGGGCAGATACGCAGTATTTT. This sequence encodes CASTYKREARADTQYF.

The chain couples TRBV2 to TRBJ2-3; a weak D match, TRBD2 (6 bases). This CDR3 is 15 amino acids long. The V end was cut by 6 bases, the J end by 2 bases, with 15 bases between. Germline V gene data show CDR1 as SNHLY and CDR2 as FYNNEI. CDR3 nucleotides: TGTGCCAGCAGCCCGGGACTTAGGGACACAGATACGCAGTATTTT. Its protein is CASSPGLRDTDTQYF. The full variable domain, in which reference TRBV2 and TRBJ2-3 provide the parts outside the CDR3, is EPEVTQTPSHQVTQMGQEVILRCVPISNHLYFYWYRQILGQKVEFLVSFYNNEISEKSEIFDDQFSVERPDGSNFTLKIRSTKLEDSAMYFCASSPGLRDTDTQYFGPGTRLTVL.

There are a few counts of this clonotype. This chain connects TRBV10-1 to TRBJ2-3, with D uncertain. Trimming took 7 bases from V and 0 from J, leaving 11 bases between them. The CDR3 runs to 14 residues. Germline V gene lookup returns CDR1 WNHNN and CDR2 SYGVQD (reference sequence). CDR3 sequence reads: CASKAGLSTDTQYF. DNA of the CDR3: TGCGCCAGCAAGGCAGGTTTGAGCACAGATACGCAGTATTTT.

Comments on this clonotype: Sequence at one end of the junction differs from germline and may be a read error. The chain joins TRBV29-1 to TRBJ2-1; tentative D call: TRBD2 (5 bases). Germline V gene sequence: CDR1 SQVTM, CDR2 ANQGSEA. This CDR3 has 13 residues. The CDR3: CSVEGIGVDEQIF. CDR3 DNA sequence: TGCAGCGTTGAAGGAATCGGGGTCGATGAGCAGATCTTC.

This clonotype was picked up a small number of times. The chain uses TRBV29-1 and TRBJ2-1; 13 bases map to TRBD2. Germline CDR1 is SQVTM and CDR2 is ANQGSEA. The junction had 4 bases not matched to a gene; V was cut back by 6 bases and J by 8 bases. The CDR3 runs 13 residues. The CDR3 sequence is CSVGTSGIYEQFF. The DNA of the CDR3 is TGCAGCGTCGGGACTAGCGGGATCTATGAGCAGTTCTTC.

In its sample, this clonotype was seen many times. The chain recombines TRBV11-2 with TRBJ2-2, with TRBD2 matching 7 bases. J was trimmed by 4 bases and V by 1 base; bases with no gene match: 3. This CDR3 has 15 residues. Germline-derived CDR1 and CDR2 are SGHAT and FQNNGV. CDR3 sequence reads: CASSLGAGATGELFF. The CDR3 DNA reads as TGTGCCAGCAGCTTAGGCGCGGGAGCCACCGGGGAGCTGTTTTTT.

This clonotype was counted only a few times. The genes are TRBV12-3 or TRBV12-4 and TRBJ2-1; TRBD1 agrees at 8 bases. This CDR3 region has 12 residues. V lost 8 bases, J lost 9 bases, and 6 bases stayed unmatched. The CDR3 loop reads CASGQGSGEQFF. The CDR3 nucleotides are TGTGCCAGCGGACAGGGTTCCGGTGAGCAGTTCTTC.

V gene TRBV20-1 combines with J gene TRBJ2-3, with D perhaps TRBD2 (6 bases). The germline V gene encodes CDR1 DFQATT and CDR2 SNEGSKA (reference sequence). The length of the CDR3 is 13 residues. V was cut by 8 bases and J by 4 bases, with 16 bases left in between. CDR3 sequence reads: CSRLVLSADTQYF. CDR3 sequence (DNA): TGCAGTAGACTAGTTTTATCCGCAGATACGCAGTATTTT.

The chain links TRBV10-3 to TRBJ2-3; no reliable D call. V lost 2 bases and J 6 bases, leaving 6 bases between the germline ends. CDR3 length: 12 residues. Germline lookup yields CDR1 ENHRY and CDR2 SYGVKD. The CDR3 DNA is TGTGCCATCAGTGAGAGAGCTGATACGCAGTATTTT. Its translation: CAISERADTQYF.

This clonotype was picked up many times. This chain uses TRBV24-1 with TRBJ2-1, with 8 bases that match TRBD2. Germline V lookup: CDR1 KGHDR, CDR2 SFDVKD. The CDR3 spans 15 residues. J lost 7 bases, V lost 3 bases, and 7 bases had no gene match. CDR3 coding DNA: TGTGCCACCAGTGATCGAGCGGGAGTTCGGAATGAGCAGTTCTTC. Amino acids: CATSDRAGVRNEQFF.

The V and J genes are TRBV29-1 and TRBJ2-3; maybe TRBD1 (5 bases). Germline lookup yields CDR1 SQVTM and CDR2 ANQGSEA. The CDR3 is made up of 15 amino acids. Trimming took off 1 base at V and 0 bases at J, with 11 bases between the two ends. The CDR3 bases are TGCAGCGTTGAAGGTGTGGGGCAGAGCACAGATACGCAGTATTTT. Encoded protein: CSVEGVGQSTDTQYF.

This clonotype was counted only a few times. The gene calls are TRBV7-9 and TRBJ2-7; the D gene is possibly TRBD1 (6 bases). The CDR3 length is 15 residues. Trimming removed 5 bases from V and 2 bases from J, with 16 bases in between. The germline V gene has CDR1 SEHNR and CDR2 FQNEAQ (reference sequence). DNA of the CDR3: TGTGCCAGCAGCCCCCGCGCAGGGGCGACCTACGAGCAGTACTTC. Translating it yields CASSPRAGATYEQYF.

This clonotype was counted only a few times. This chain connects TRBV5-1 to TRBJ2-7; D gene uncertain. The CDR3 has 14 amino acids. The germline V gene has CDR1 SGHRS and CDR2 YFSETQ. Trimming stripped 3 bases from V and 4 bases from J, with 14 bases between. The CDR3 region is CASSSDVGTYEQYF. For the CDR3, the DNA is TGCGCCAGCAGCTCGGACGTTGGTACATACGAGCAGTACTTC. The variable domain in full, with the rest retrieved from reference TRBV5-1 and TRBJ2-7, is KAGVTQTPRYLIKTRGQQVTLSCSPISGHRSVSWYQQTPGQGLQFLFEYFSETQRNKGNFPGRFSGRQFSNSRSEMNVSTLELGDSALYLCASSSDVGTYEQYFGPGTRLTVT.

This clonotype showed up many times. The rearrangement links TRBV7-2 to TRBJ2-7, with a possible D match to TRBD2 (6 bases). Germline CDR1 and CDR2: SGHTA and FQGNSA. The CDR3 consists of 14 residues. The V gene lost 5 bases and the J gene lost 7 bases, with 18 bases spanning the gap. CDR3 nucleotides: TGTGCCAGCAGCCCGGACGCGGGAACGGATGAGCAGTACTTC. Residues: CASSPDAGTDEQYF.

At least ten counts were recorded for this clonotype. V and J are TRBV18 and TRBJ2-3; perhaps TRBD1 as D (6 bases). Germline CDR1 KGHSH, CDR2 LQKENI. This CDR3 comprises 15 residues. V was shortened by 2 bases and J by 2 bases, with 11 bases between the two germline ends. CDR3 sequence (DNA): TGTGCCAGCTCACCATATGGGGGCCTCACAGATACGCAGTATTTT. Amino acid sequence: CASSPYGGLTDTQYF.

This clonotype was found many times. The chain couples TRBV10-3 to TRBJ2-3, with TRBD1 identical over 10 bases. There are 13 residues in the CDR3. The junction had 1 base not matched to a gene; V was cut back by 4 bases and J by 6 bases. From germline, CDR1 is ENHRY and CDR2 SYGVKD. CDR3 amino acids: CAISGDRGDTQYF. CDR3 DNA: TGTGCCATCAGTGGGGACAGGGGCGATACGCAGTATTTT.

This clonotype was counted a few times. The gene calls are TRBV7-2 and TRBJ1-3; D is ambiguous. Per germline, CDR1 SGHTA and CDR2 FQGNSA. Trimming took 7 bases from V and 0 from J, leaving 10 bases between them. The CDR3 is 14 amino acids. The CDR3 nucleotides are TGTGCCAGCACCCGTTCCCTCTCTGGAAACACCATATATTTT. Its translation is CASTRSLSGNTIYF.

This clonotype was seen ten or more times. The chain links TRBV7-2 to TRBJ2-3, with 10 positions matching TRBD2. This CDR3 has 18 amino acids. Germline CDR1 reads SGHTA; CDR2 reads FQGNSA. The V segment lost 3 bases and the J segment 2 bases; nucleotides outside the gene matches: 11. CDR3 loop: CASSFTSGIGTNTDTQYF. CDR3 nucleotides: TGTGCCAGCAGCTTTACTAGCGGGATTGGGACGAACACAGATACGCAGTATTTT.

This clonotype has just a few counts. The chain carries TRBV20-1 and TRBJ1-2, with TRBD1 matching 12 bases. V was clipped by 6 bases and J by 8 bases; unmatched bases: 13. Germline lookup yields CDR1 DFQATT and CDR2 SNEGSKA (reference sequence). This CDR3 comprises 15 residues. The CDR3 coding sequence is TGCAGTGCGACCCTGTGGGACAGGGGGCGCGACGGCTACACCTTC. Its protein product is CSATLWDRGRDGYTF.